This passage covers 16 T cell receptor beta chains from one sample sequenced in a study of blood T cell repertoires in COVID-19. TCRdb's table, derived via immunoSEQ multiplex PCR, lists solely in-frame clones and lacks some. The data hold around 230,000 clones, with 81% observed a single time. Sequences were obtained from peripheral blood. The receptors shown here come from a woman aged 80 or over with acute or convalescent COVID-19.

The chain recombines TRBV18 with TRBJ2-1, with D perhaps matching TRBD2 (6 bases). Between the trimmed V and J ends, which lost 4 bases and 6 bases, there was a span of 16 bases. The germline gives CDR1 KGHSH, CDR2 LQKENI. The CDR3 spans 15 residues. The CDR3 nucleotides are TGTGCCAGCTCACAAGGGGTAGCCGGGGGCAATGAGCAGTTCTTC. This sequence encodes CASSQGVAGGNEQFF.

This sequence joins TRBV5-6 and TRBJ1-4; D is perhaps TRBD1 (6 bases). The V end was cut by 3 bases, the J end by 0 bases, with 21 bases between. The CDR3 is 19 amino acids. Germline-derived CDR1 and CDR2 are SGHDT and YYEEEE. This chain's CDR3 is CASSSDKDSRLTTNEKLFF. For the CDR3, the DNA is TGTGCCAGCAGCTCAGATAAGGACAGCCGTCTGACAACTAATGAAAAACTGTTTTTT.

The rearrangement joins TRBV28 to TRBJ2-5, with D tentatively TRBD1 (5 bases). From germline, CDR1 is MDHEN and CDR2 SYDVKM. Trimming removed 5 bases from V and 2 bases from J, with 12 bases in between. CDR3 size: 14 residues. CDR3 sequence (DNA): TGTGCCAGCAGTATAAGGACATTTCAAGAGACCCAGTACTTC. Translation gives CASSIRTFQETQYF.

The CDR3 region has the DNA TGTGCCAGCAGCCAAGGCAGGGGTAATGAAAAACTGTTTTTT. As protein: CASSQGRGNEKLFF. The chain uses TRBV3-1 (or the pseudogene TRBV3-2) and TRBJ1-4; possible D gene TRBD1, 6 bases. The V and J ends lost 1 base and 4 bases respectively, with 7 bases between them. The CDR3 contains 14 residues. In germline, CDR1 is LGHDT, CDR2 YNNKEL (reference sequence).

V usage is TRBV7-3 and J usage is TRBJ1-2, with D perhaps matching TRBD1 (6 bases). The CDR3 loop spans 17 amino acids. Germline values: CDR1 SGHTA, CDR2 FQGTGA. V gave up 0 bases and J gave up 7 bases, with 21 bases separating them. In nucleotides, the CDR3 is TGTGCCAGCAGCTTAACGTCCTCAGGGGCGATTGGGGGTGGCTACACCTTC. Translation: CASSLTSSGAIGGGYTF.

The J gene is TRBJ2-1, the V gene TRBV9; 9 nucleotides agree with TRBD2. This CDR3 has 15 residues. Germline loops: CDR1 SGDLS, CDR2 YYNGEE. V gave up 0 bases and J gave up 5 bases; unmatched junction bases: 3. CDR3 amino acids: CASSVGTSAHNEQFF. The CDR3 DNA is TGTGCCAGCAGCGTAGGGACTAGCGCACACAATGAGCAGTTCTTC.

The rearrangement joins TRBV3-1 (or the pseudogene TRBV3-2) to TRBJ1-5; D remains unclear. Per the germline V gene, CDR1 is LGHDT and CDR2 is YNNKEL (reference sequence). The CDR3 contains 14 residues. Between the trimmed V and J ends, which lost 1 base and 2 bases, there was a span of 6 bases. The CDR3 region is CASSQASGNQPQHF. The CDR3 bases are TGTGCCAGCAGCCAAGCCTCGGGCAATCAGCCCCAGCATTTT.

This clone was counted once. The CDR3 nucleotides are TGTGCCAGCAGTTTGGGACAGGAAAACGGCTACACCTTC. Protein sequence: CASSLGQENGYTF. V gene TRBV28 combines with J gene TRBJ1-2; 8 nucleotides match TRBD1. The V and J ends lost 3 bases and 8 bases, in that order; junction bases with no gene match: 5. Germline CDR1 MDHEN, CDR2 SYDVKM. The CDR3 sequence is 13 residues long.

The chain combines TRBV15 with TRBJ1-2; unclear D gene. The CDR3 extends over 15 amino acids. The V end lost 0 bases, the J end lost 3 bases, and 11 bases lay between the germline ends. The germline gives CDR1 LNHNV, CDR2 YYDKDF (reference sequence). The CDR3 DNA follows: TGTGCCACCAGCAGAGATCAGCAGGTATACTATGGCTACACCTTC. It is translated as CATSRDQQVYYGYTF.

The V and J genes are TRBV19 and TRBJ2-6, with D maybe TRBD1 (6 bases). The germline V and J ends were trimmed by 7 bases and 1 base, with 17 bases remaining between them. The CDR3 covers 17 residues. CDR1 and CDR2 from the germline V gene are LNHDA and SQIVND (reference sequence). DNA for the CDR3: TGTGCCAGTACCTCAACCTCTACAGGGTCTGGGGCCAACGTCCTGACTTTC. Its translation: CASTSTSTGSGANVLTF. Full variable domain (rest looked up from reference TRBV19 and TRBJ2-6): DGGITQSPKYLFRKEGQNVTLSCEQNLNHDAMYWYRQDPGQGLRLIYYSQIVNDFQKGDIAEGYSVSREKKESFPLTVTSAQKNPTAFYLCASTSTSTGSGANVLTFGAGSRLTVL.

J is TRBJ2-7 and V is TRBV5-1, with 11 positions matching TRBD2. CDR1 SGHRS and CDR2 YFSETQ come from the germline V gene. V lost 2 bases to trimming and J lost 6 bases; unmatched junction nucleotides: 4. The CDR3 totals 14 residues. The CDR3 spells CASSLTSGGFEQYF. As DNA, the CDR3 is TGCGCCAGCAGCTTAACTAGCGGGGGTTTCGAGCAGTACTTC.

This sequence joins TRBV6-4 and TRBJ2-1, with D possibly matching TRBD2 (5 bases). CDR1 is MRHNA, CDR2 SNTAGT, per germline. Trimming removed 3 bases at V and 2 bases at J, with 11 bases between. The CDR3 is 15 amino acids. CDR3 sequence (DNA): TGTGCCAGCAGTGATTCGGGAACCCCCTACAATGAGCAGTTCTTC. This codes for CASSDSGTPYNEQFF.

A single count supports this clone. The rearrangement joins TRBV5-1 to TRBJ2-7; TRBD1 aligns across 8 bases. V dropped 0 bases and J dropped 7; count of bases not matched to a gene: 9. Germline CDR1 is SGHRS and CDR2 is YFSETQ. This CDR3 comprises 15 residues. CDR3 amino acids: CASSLVATGDGEQYF. In DNA form, the CDR3 reads TGCGCCAGCAGCTTGGTTGCGACAGGGGATGGGGAGCAGTACTTC.

J is TRBJ2-5 and V is TRBV7-8, with 11 nucleotides matching TRBD2. V lost 1 base and J lost 1; bases outside the gene matches: 2. Germline CDR1 reads SGHVS; CDR2 reads FQNEAQ. The CDR3 totals 16 residues. This chain's CDR3 is CASSLGGTSGQETQYF. CDR3 coding DNA: TGTGCCAGCAGCTTAGGCGGGACTAGCGGCCAAGAGACCCAGTACTTC.

CDR3 sequence reads: CASSGSSATGEQFF. The DNA for the CDR3 is TGCGCCAGCAGTGGATCAAGCGCGACAGGTGAGCAGTTCTTC. The chain recombines TRBV10-1 with TRBJ2-1; the D gene is possibly TRBD1 (6 bases). CDR1 WNHNN and CDR2 SYGVQD come from the germline V gene (reference sequence). Trimming took 4 bases from V and 9 from J, leaving 16 bases between them. The CDR3 length is 14 residues.

The V gene is TRBV7-9, the J gene TRBJ1-2; tentative D call: TRBD1 (5 bases). In germline, CDR1 is SEHNR, CDR2 FQNEAQ (reference sequence). V lost 3 bases and J 3 bases, leaving 8 bases between the germline ends. The CDR3 sequence is 13 residues long. The CDR3 sequence: CASSLQGDYGYTF. DNA for the CDR3: TGTGCCAGCAGCTTGCAGGGCGACTATGGCTACACCTTC.